A single sample gave rise to the 23 T cell receptor beta chains below, sequenced in a study of blood T cell repertoires in COVID-19. TCRdb's copy holds only in-frame clones and misses some; the assay was immunoSEQ multiplex PCR. The table has 250,000 to 350,000 clones, around 87% seen once; the top ten hold roughly 5.2%. Source material: PBMCs or T cells enriched from blood (not recorded which). The receptors were gathered from a woman aged 25 to 45 who had recovered from COVID-19.

The chain links TRBV5-5 to TRBJ1-4; TRBD1 aligns across 7 bases. CDR3 length: 15 residues. V lost 4 bases and J lost 8; bases outside the gene matches: 11. Per germline, CDR1 SGHKS and CDR2 YYEKEE (reference sequence). CDR3 nucleotides: TGTGCCAGCAGCGACTTCCGGGACAGAAGGGAAAAACTGTTTTTT. This sequence encodes CASSDFRDRREKLFF.

This clone was detected only once. This chain links TRBV30 with TRBJ2-3; D perhaps matches TRBD1 (5 bases). Germline V gene lookup returns CDR1 GTSNPN and CDR2 SVGIG (reference sequence). The CDR3 runs to 12 residues. Trimming left V 5 bases short and J 7 bases short, with 13 bases between. The CDR3 protein is CAWGKDRHTQYF. DNA for the CDR3: TGTGCCTGGGGGAAAGACAGACATACGCAGTATTTT.

This sequence joins TRBV5-4 and TRBJ2-4; 8 nucleotides match TRBD1. This CDR3 has 14 amino acids. V lost 4 bases and J lost 5; bases outside the gene matches: 5. The V gene's germline CDR1 is SGHNT and CDR2 YYREEE (reference sequence). The CDR3 here is CASSPADRENIQYF. The CDR3 DNA is TGTGCCAGCAGCCCCGCGGACAGGGAAAACATTCAGTACTTC. Full variable domain (remainder filled in from reference TRBV5-4 and TRBJ2-4): ETGVTQSPTHLIKTRGQQVTLRCSSQSGHNTVSWYQQALGQGPQFIFQYYREEENGRGNFPPRFSGLQFPNYSSELNVNALELDDSALYLCASSPADRENIQYFGAGTRLSVL.

This rearrangement joins TRBV6-5 to TRBJ1-2, with 9 bases fitting TRBD1. This CDR3 region has 14 residues. V shed 8 bases and J 5 bases; nucleotides not matched to a gene: 9. Germline values: CDR1 MNHEY, CDR2 SVGAGI. The CDR3 loop is CASRRTGGGYGYTF. In DNA, the CDR3 is TGTGCCAGCCGTAGAACAGGGGGCGGGTATGGCTACACCTTC.

The chain uses TRBV5-1 and TRBJ2-7; TRBD1 is a possible D gene (7 bases). Trimming cost V 0 bases and J 7 bases, with 20 bases left between them. CDR1 is SGHRS, CDR2 YFSETQ, per germline. CDR3 length: 16 amino acids. DNA of the CDR3: TGCGCCAGCAGCTTGGCTTATACAGGGGAGGATACGGAGCAGTACTTC. Translated, it gives CASSLAYTGEDTEQYF.

The CDR3 loop is CATSRDTAGAGGELFF. CDR3 nucleotide sequence: TGTGCCACCAGCAGAGATACAGCGGGGGCCGGCGGGGAGCTGTTTTTT. The chain couples TRBV15 to TRBJ2-2; 8 bases match TRBD2. CDR3 length equals 16 residues. V was pared by 0 bases and J by 7 bases, with 7 bases of the junction left unmatched. CDR1 LNHNV and CDR2 YYDKDF come from the germline V gene (reference sequence).

This rearrangement joins TRBV3-1 (or the pseudogene TRBV3-2) to TRBJ2-3; D remains unclear. Per germline, CDR1 LGHDT and CDR2 YNNKEL (reference sequence). Trimming shortened V by 1 base and J by 6 bases, and 8 bases separated the two germline ends. This CDR3 comprises 13 residues. CDR3 sequence: CASSQATRDTQYF. CDR3 nucleotide sequence: TGTGCCAGCAGCCAAGCTACGCGGGATACGCAGTATTTT.

The chain couples TRBV4-3 to TRBJ2-7; 12 bases are a match to TRBD2. V shed 4 bases, J shed 2 bases, and the junction held 9 bases outside the gene matches. Germline-derived CDR1 and CDR2 are LGHNA and YSLEER. The CDR3 extends over 17 amino acids. CDR3: CASSLTSGGHAPYEQYF. As DNA, the CDR3 is TGCGCCAGCAGCCTGACTAGCGGGGGTCATGCTCCCTACGAGCAGTACTTC.

This chain joins TRBV6-5 and TRBJ1-1; a weak D match, TRBD1 (6 bases). Germline V lookup: CDR1 MNHEY, CDR2 SVGAGI. V was pared by 10 bases and J by 4 bases, with 13 bases between. The CDR3 length is 12 residues. The CDR3 spells CATRTVGTEAFF. CDR3 DNA sequence: TGTGCCACGCGGACAGTCGGCACTGAAGCTTTCTTT.

This chain connects TRBV7-2 to TRBJ2-5, with 7 bases matching TRBD2. The V and J ends lost 2 bases and 2 bases, in that order; junction bases with no gene match: 5. Germline lookup yields CDR1 SGHTA and CDR2 FQGNSA. The CDR3 is 15 residues long. The CDR3 DNA sequence: TGTGCCAGCAGCTTATCCAGCGGGGCACAAGAGACCCAGTACTTC. This sequence encodes CASSLSSGAQETQYF.

The rearrangement uses TRBV6-5 and TRBJ1-3; D is perhaps TRBD1 (5 bases). Deletions cut 6 bases from V and 3 bases from J, with 15 bases between. Germline V gene lookup returns CDR1 MNHEY and CDR2 SVGAGI. The CDR3 extends over 15 amino acids. For the CDR3, the DNA is TGTGCCAGCAGACAGACAGAGATAAGTGGAAACACCATATATTTT. It yields the protein CASRQTEISGNTIYF.

The chain's CDR3 is CASSQTAIAGGPISEQFF. The CDR3 DNA is TGCGCCAGCAGCCAAACCGCCATAGCGGGGGGCCCTATCAGTGAGCAGTTCTTC. The rearrangement joins TRBV4-3 to TRBJ2-1, with 10 nucleotides matching TRBD2. The V gene end was trimmed by 2 bases and the J gene end by 9 bases; junction bases not matched to a gene: 16. This CDR3 comprises 18 residues. Germline V gives CDR1 LGHNA, CDR2 YSLEER.

CDR3 sequence: CASRNTSGGAGEQYF. The CDR3, as DNA: TGTGCCAGCAGGAATACTAGCGGGGGGGCCGGGGAGCAGTACTTC. The chain is built from TRBV11-3 and TRBJ2-7; 13 bases align to TRBD2. The trim removed 6 bases at V and 7 bases at J, leaving 9 bases unmatched. Germline V gene data show CDR1 as SGHNT and CDR2 as YENEEA. The CDR3 runs to 15 residues.

This rearrangement joins TRBV12-3 or TRBV12-4 to TRBJ2-7; D remains ambiguous. There are 13 residues in the CDR3. V lost 6 bases, J lost 4 bases, and 13 bases lay in between. The CDR3 bases are TGTGCCAGCAGCCAGAATCACCCTTACGAGCAGTACTTC. As protein: CASSQNHPYEQYF.

There are a few counts of this clone. This chain uses TRBV19 with TRBJ1-4; D remains ambiguous. This CDR3 has 15 amino acids. V dropped 2 bases and J dropped 6 bases, with 13 bases sitting between them. The germline V gene encodes CDR1 LNHDA and CDR2 SQIVND (reference sequence). CDR3 nucleotides: TGTGCCAGTAGTATAAGGTCCGGGCGGGATGAAAAACTGTTTTTT. Its protein is CASSIRSGRDEKLFF.

V usage is TRBV5-6 and J usage is TRBJ2-2; weak D call: TRBD1 (5 bases). The CDR3 has 15 residues. Germline V gene lookup returns CDR1 SGHDT and CDR2 YYEEEE. The V and J ends lost 1 base and 5 bases respectively, with 12 bases between them. The CDR3 DNA is TGTGCCAGCAGCTTGAAGGGGCGAAGTACCGGGGAGCTGTTTTTT. Translated: CASSLKGRSTGELFF.

The chain joins TRBV7-6 to TRBJ1-3; 10 bases are a match to TRBD1. The junction had 7 bases not matched to a gene; V was cut back by 1 base and J by 1 base. CDR3 length equals 18 residues. Germline loops: CDR1 SGHVS, CDR2 FNYEAQ. The CDR3, as DNA: TGTGCCAGCAGCTTAGTTGGGACAGGGGTTATGTCTGGAAACACCATATATTTT. As protein: CASSLVGTGVMSGNTIYF.

The rearrangement joins TRBV7-9 to TRBJ1-2; 7 nucleotides match TRBD1. The CDR3 runs 16 residues. The V and J ends lost 4 bases and 0 bases, in that order; junction bases with no gene match: 8. Per the germline V gene, CDR1 is SEHNR and CDR2 is FQNEAQ (reference sequence). The CDR3 region has the DNA TGTGCCAGCAGCTCCCCCCCAGGGACAGCTAACTATGGCTACACCTTC. Amino acid sequence: CASSSPPGTANYGYTF.

The chain uses TRBV12-3 or TRBV12-4 and TRBJ2-2; D perhaps matches TRBD1 (5 bases). This CDR3 is 12 amino acids long. The CDR3 region is CAIHPGHGELFF. The CDR3 nucleotides are TGTGCTATACATCCCGGACACGGGGAGCTGTTTTTT.

This clone occurred once. V and J are TRBV28 and TRBJ1-2; a weak D match, TRBD1 (5 bases). Trimming removed 7 bases from V and 4 bases from J, with 13 bases in between. CDR1 is MDHEN, CDR2 SYDVKM, per germline. The CDR3 totals 13 residues. The CDR3 protein is CASTRGNSYGYTF. The CDR3 nucleotides are TGTGCCAGCACCCGGGGGAATTCCTATGGCTACACCTTC.

The rearrangement uses TRBV5-1 and TRBJ1-2; weak D call: TRBD1 (5 bases). V was clipped by 4 bases and J by 0 bases, with 13 bases between them. The length of the CDR3 is 15 residues. Germline V gene data show CDR1 as SGHRS and CDR2 as YFSETQ. The CDR3 loop reads CASSIDSLANYGYTF. The CDR3 region has the DNA TGCGCCAGCAGCATAGACAGCCTTGCTAACTATGGCTACACCTTC. Looking up the rest from reference TRBV5-1 and TRBJ1-2 gives the full variable domain: KAGVTQTPRYLIKTRGQQVTLSCSPISGHRSVSWYQQTPGQGLQFLFEYFSETQRNKGNFPGRFSGRQFSNSRSEMNVSTLELGDSALYLCASSIDSLANYGYTFGSGTRLTVV.

CDR3 amino acids: CASSYSFGGEGNTIYF. CDR3 DNA sequence: TGTGCCAGCAGTTACTCTTTCGGGGGAGAGGGAAACACCATATATTTT. V usage is TRBV6-5 and J usage is TRBJ1-3; D perhaps matches TRBD1 (5 bases). The CDR3 is 16 amino acids. V shed 0 bases and J shed 4 bases, with 13 bases lying between them. CDR1 is MNHEY, CDR2 SVGAGI, per germline.

This clone was picked up a small number of times. The CDR3 region has the DNA TGTGCCAGCAGTTTATCGAGGGGCACAGATACGCAGTATTTT. Protein: CASSLSRGTDTQYF. The chain uses TRBV27 and TRBJ2-3, with a tentative D call TRBD2 (5 bases). This CDR3 is built from 14 residues. With 0 bases removed from V and 1 base from J, the gap between germline ends came to 5 bases. The germline V gene has CDR1 MNHEY and CDR2 SMNVEV (reference sequence).